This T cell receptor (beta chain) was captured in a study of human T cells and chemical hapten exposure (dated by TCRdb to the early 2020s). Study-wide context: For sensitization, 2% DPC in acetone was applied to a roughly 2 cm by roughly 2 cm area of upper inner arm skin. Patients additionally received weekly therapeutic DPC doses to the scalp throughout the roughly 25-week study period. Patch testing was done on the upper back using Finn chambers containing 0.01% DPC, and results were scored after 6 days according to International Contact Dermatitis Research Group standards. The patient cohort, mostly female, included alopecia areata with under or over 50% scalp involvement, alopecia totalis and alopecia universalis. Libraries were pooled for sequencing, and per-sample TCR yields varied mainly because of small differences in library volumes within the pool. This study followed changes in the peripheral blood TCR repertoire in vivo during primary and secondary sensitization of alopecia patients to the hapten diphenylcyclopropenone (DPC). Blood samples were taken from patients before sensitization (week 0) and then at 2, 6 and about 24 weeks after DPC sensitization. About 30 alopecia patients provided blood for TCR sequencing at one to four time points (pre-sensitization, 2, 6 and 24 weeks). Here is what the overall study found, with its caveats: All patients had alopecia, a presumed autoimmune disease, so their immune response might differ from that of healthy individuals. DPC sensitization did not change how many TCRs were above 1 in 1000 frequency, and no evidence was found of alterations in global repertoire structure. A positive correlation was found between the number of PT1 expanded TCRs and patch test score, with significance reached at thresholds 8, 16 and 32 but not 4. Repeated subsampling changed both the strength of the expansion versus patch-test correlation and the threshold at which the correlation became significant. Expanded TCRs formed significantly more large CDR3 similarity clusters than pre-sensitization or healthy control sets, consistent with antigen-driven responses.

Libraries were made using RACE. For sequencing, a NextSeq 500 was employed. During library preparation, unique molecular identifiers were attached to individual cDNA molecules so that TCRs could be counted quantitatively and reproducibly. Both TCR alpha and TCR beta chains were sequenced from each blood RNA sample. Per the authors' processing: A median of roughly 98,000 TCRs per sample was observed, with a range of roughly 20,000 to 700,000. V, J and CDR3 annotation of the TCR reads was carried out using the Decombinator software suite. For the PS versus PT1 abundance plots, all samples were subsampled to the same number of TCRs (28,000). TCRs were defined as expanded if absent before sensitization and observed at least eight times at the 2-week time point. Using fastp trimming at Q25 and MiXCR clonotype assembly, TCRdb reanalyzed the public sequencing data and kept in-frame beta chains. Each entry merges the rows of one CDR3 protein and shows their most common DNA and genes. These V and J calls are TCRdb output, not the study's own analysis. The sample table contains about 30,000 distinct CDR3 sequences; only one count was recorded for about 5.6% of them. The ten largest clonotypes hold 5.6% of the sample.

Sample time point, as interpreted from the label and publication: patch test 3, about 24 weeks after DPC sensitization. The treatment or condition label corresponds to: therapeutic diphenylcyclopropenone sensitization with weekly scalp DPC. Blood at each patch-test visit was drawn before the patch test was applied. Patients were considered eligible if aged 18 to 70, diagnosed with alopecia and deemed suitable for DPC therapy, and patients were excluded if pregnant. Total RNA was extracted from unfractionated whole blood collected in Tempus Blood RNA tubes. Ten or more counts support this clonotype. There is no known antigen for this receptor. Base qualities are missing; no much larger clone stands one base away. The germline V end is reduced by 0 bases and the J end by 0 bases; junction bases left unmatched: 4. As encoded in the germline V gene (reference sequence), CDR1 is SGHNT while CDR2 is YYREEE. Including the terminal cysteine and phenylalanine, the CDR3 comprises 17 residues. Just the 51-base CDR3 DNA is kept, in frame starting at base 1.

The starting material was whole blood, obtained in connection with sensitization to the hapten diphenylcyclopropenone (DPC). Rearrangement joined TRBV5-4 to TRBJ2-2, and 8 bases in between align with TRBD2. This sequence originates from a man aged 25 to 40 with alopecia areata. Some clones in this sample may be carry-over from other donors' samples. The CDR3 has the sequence CASSLGTSNANTGELFF. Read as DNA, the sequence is TGTGCCAGCAGCTTGGGGACTAGCAACGCGAACACCGGGGAGCTGTTTTTT. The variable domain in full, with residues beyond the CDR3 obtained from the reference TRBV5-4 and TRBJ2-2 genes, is ETGVTQSPTHLIKTRGQQVTLRCSSQSGHNTVSWYQQALGQGPQFIFQYYREEENGRGNFPPRFSGLQFPNYSSELNVNALELDDSALYLCASSLGTSNANTGELFFGEGSRLTVL.